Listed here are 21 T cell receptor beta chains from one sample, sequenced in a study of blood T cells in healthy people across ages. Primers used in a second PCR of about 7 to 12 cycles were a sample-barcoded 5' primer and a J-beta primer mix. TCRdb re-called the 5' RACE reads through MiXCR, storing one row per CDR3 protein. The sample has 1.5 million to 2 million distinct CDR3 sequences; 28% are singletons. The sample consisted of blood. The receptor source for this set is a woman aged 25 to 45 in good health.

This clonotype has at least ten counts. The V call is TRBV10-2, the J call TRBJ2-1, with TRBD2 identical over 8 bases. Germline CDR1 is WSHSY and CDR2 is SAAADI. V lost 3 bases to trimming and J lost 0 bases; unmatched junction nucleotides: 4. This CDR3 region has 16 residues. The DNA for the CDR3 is TGCGCCAGCAGTGACAAGCGGGGGAGCTCCTACAATGAGCAGTTCTTC. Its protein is CASSDKRGSSYNEQFF.

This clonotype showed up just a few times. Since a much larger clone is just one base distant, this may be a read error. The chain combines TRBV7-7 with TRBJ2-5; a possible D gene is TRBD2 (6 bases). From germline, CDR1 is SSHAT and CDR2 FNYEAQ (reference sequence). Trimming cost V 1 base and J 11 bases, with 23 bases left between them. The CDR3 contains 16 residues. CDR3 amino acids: CASSLESGEGLNEQYF. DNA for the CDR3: TGTGCCAGCAGCTTAGAGTCGGGGGAAGGATTAAATGAGCAGTACTTC.

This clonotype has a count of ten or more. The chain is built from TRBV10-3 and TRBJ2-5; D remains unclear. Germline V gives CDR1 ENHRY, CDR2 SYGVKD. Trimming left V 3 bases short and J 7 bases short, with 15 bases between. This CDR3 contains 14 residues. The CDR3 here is CAISDSNDGGTQYF. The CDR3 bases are TGTGCCATCAGTGACTCGAACGATGGCGGGACCCAGTACTTC.

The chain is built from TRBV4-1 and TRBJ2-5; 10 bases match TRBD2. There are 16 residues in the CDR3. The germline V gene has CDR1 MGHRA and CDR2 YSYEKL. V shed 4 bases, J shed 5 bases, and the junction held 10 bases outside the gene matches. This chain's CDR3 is CASSLQPGLAQETQYF. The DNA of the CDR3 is TGCGCCAGCAGCCTTCAACCGGGACTAGCGCAGGAGACCCAGTACTTC.

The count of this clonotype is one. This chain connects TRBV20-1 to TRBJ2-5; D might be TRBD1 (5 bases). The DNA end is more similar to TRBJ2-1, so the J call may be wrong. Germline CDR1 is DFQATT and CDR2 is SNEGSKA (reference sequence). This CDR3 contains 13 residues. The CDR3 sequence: CSAPGQGQETQFF. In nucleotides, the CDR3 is TGCAGTGCTCCGGGCCAGGGTCAAGAGACCCAGTTCTTC.

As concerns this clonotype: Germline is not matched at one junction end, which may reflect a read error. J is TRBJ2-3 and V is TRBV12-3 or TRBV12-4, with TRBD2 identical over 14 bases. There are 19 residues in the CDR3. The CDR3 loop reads CTSSPSGLAGGLDTDTQYF. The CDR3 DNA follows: TGTACCAGCAGTCCCTCCGGACTAGCGGGGGGACTTGACACAGATACGCAGTATTTT.

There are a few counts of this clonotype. CDR3 sequence (DNA): TGTGCCAGCAGCTTAGCGGGACTAGCGGGAATGTTCTTC. This translates into CASSLAGLAGMFF. The rearrangement uses TRBV7-9 and TRBJ2-1, with TRBD2 matching 13 bases. The ends lost 0 bases at V and 15 bases at J; junction bases unmatched: 2. Germline CDR1 is SEHNR and CDR2 is FQNEAQ (reference sequence). This CDR3 comprises 13 residues.

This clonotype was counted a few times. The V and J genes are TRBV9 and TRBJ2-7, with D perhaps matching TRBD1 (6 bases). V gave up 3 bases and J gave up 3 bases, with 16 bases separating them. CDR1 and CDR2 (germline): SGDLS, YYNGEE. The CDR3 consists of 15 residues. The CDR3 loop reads CASSASTGQFYEQYF. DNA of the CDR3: TGTGCCAGCAGCGCCTCGACAGGCCAGTTCTACGAGCAGTACTTC.

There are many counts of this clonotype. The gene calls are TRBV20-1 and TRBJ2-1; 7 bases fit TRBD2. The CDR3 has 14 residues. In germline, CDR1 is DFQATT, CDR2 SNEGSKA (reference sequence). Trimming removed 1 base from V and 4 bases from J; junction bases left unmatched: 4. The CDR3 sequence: CSARARGDYNEQFF. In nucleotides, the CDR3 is TGCAGTGCTAGAGCACGGGGGGATTACAATGAGCAGTTCTTC.

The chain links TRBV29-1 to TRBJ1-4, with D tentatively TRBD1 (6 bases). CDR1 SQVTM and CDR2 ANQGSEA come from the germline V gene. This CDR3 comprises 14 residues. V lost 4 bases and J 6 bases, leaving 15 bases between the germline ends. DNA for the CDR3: TGCAGCGTTGCCTCAGGGGACTTCGATGAAAAACTGTTTTTT. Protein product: CSVASGDFDEKLFF. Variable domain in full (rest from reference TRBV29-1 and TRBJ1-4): SAVISQKPSRDICQRGTSLTIQCQVDSQVTMMFWYRQQPGQSLTLIATANQGSEATYESGFVIDKFPISRPNLTFSTLTVSNMSPEDSSIYLCSVASGDFDEKLFFGSGTQLSVL.

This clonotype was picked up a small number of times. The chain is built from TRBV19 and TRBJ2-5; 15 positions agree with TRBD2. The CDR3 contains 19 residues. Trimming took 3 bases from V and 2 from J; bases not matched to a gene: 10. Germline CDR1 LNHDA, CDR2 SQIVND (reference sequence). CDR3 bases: TGTGCCAGTAGTATCCAGCCGGGACTAGCGGGGGGTCAACAAGAGACCCAGTACTTC. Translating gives CASSIQPGLAGGQQETQYF.

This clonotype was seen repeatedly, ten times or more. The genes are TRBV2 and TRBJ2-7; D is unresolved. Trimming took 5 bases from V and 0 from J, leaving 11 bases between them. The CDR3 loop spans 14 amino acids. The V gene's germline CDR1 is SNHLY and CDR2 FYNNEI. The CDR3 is CASSREISSYEQYF. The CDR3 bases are TGTGCCAGCAGTCGCGAGATAAGCTCCTACGAGCAGTACTTC.

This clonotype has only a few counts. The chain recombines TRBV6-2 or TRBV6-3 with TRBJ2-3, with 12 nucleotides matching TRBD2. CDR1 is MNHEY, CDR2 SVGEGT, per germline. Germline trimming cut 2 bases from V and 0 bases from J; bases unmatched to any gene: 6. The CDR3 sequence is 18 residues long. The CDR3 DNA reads TGTGCCAGCAGTTACGCGACCACTAGCGGGGGGAGCACAGATACGCAGTATTTT. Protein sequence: CASSYATTSGGSTDTQYF.

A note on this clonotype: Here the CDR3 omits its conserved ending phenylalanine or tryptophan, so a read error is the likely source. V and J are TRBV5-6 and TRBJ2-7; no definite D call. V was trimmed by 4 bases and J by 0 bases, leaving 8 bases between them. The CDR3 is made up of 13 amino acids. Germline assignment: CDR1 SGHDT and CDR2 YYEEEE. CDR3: CASSPALSYEQYC. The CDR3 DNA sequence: TGTGCCAGCAGCCCGGCCCTCTCCTACGAGCAGTACTGC.

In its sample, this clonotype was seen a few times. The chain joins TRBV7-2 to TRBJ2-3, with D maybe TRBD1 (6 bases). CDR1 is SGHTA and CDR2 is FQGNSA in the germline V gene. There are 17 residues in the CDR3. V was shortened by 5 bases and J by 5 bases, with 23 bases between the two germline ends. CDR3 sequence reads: CASSLGPRGGHLDTQYF. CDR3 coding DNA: TGTGCCAGCAGCCTAGGCCCCCGAGGGGGTCATTTAGATACGCAGTATTTT. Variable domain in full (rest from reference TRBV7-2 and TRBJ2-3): GAGVSQSPSNKVTEKGKDVELRCDPISGHTALYWYRQSLGQGLEFLIYFQGNSAPDKSGLPSDRFSAERTGGSVSTLTIQRTQQEDSAVYLCASSLGPRGGHLDTQYFGPGTRLTVL.

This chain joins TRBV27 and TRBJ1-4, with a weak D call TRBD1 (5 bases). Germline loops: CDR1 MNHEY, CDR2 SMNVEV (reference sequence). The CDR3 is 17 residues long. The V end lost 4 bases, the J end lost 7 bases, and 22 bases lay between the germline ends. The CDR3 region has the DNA TGTGCCAGCAGTTCCCCCAGGGAAGAGTTCGGGGGTGAAAAACTGTTTTTT. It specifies CASSSPREEFGGEKLFF.

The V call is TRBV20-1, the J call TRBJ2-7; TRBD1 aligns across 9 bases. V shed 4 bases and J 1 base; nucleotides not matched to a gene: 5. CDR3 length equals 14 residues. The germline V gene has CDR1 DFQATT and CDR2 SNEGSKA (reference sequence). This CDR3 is CSANPGTGSYEQYF. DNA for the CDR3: TGCAGTGCTAATCCCGGGACAGGGTCCTACGAGCAGTACTTC.

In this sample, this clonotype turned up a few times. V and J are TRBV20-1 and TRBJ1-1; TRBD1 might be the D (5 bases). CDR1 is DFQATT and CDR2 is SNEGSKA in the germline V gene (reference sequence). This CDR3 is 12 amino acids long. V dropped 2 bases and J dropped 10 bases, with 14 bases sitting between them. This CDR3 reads CSARLDREGAFF. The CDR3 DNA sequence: TGCAGTGCTAGACTCGACAGAGAGGGAGCTTTCTTT.

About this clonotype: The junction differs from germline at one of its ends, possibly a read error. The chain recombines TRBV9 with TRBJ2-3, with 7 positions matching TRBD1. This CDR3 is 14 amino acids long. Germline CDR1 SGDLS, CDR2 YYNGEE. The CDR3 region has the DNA TGTGGCAGCAGCCAGAGGACAGGACCAGATACGCAGTATTTT. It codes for CGSSQRTGPDTQYF.

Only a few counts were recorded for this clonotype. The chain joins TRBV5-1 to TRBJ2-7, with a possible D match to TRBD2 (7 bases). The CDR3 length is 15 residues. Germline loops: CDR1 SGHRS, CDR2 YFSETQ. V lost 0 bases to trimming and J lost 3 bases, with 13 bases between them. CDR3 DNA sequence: TGCGCCAGCAGCTTGGATGGGCGGGGGCTCTACGAGCAGTACTTC. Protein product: CASSLDGRGLYEQYF.

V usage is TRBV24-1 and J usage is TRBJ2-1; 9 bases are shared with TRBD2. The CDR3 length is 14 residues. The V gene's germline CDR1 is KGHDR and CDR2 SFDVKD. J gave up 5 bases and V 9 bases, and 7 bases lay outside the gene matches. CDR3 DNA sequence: TGTGCCACCTGCGCGGGGGGGTCCCACAATGAGCAGTTCTTC. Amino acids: CATCAGGSHNEQFF.